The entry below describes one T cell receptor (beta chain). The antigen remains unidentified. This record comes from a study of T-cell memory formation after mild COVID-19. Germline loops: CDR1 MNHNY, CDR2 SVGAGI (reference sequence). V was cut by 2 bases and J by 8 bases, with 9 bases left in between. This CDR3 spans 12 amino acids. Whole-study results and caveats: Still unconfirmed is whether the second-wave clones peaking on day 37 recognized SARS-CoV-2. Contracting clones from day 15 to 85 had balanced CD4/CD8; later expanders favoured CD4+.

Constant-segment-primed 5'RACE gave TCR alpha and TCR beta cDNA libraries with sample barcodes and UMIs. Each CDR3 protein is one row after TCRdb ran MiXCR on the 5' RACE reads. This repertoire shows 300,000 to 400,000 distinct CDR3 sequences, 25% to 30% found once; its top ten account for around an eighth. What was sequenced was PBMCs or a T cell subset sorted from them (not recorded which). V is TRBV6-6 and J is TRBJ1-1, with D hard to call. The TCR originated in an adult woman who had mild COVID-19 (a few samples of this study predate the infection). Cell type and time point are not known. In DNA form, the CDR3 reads TGTGCCAGCAGTTACGATCTCGAGGAAGCTTTCTTT. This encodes CASSYDLEEAFF.